This T cell receptor beta chain stems from a study of sequential checkpoint blockade in melanoma. Study outcomes and limitations: For nivolumab-first patients, baseline tumor clonality was associated with response.

CDR1 MNHGY and CDR2 SAAAGT come from the germline V gene. CDR3 length equals 15 residues. V lost 6 bases and J lost 0, with 9 bases in between. Assay used: immunoSEQ multiplex PCR; TCRdb lists only in-frame clones, some missing. Of 8,100 or so clones in the sample, 25% to 35% were seen once. As to treatment: randomized to nivolumab then ipilimumab (arm A) or the reverse (arm B). A few counts support this clone. What it recognizes is unknown. This clonotype was obtained from a human donor with melanoma. Sequencing was performed on tumor tissue (inferred from file names), taken from a patient given nivolumab and ipilimumab in sequence. This sequence joins TRBV6-8 and TRBJ1-6, with a possible D match to TRBD1 (5 bases). The CDR3 nucleotides are TGTGCCAGCAGATCAGGGAGCTCCTATAATTCACCCCTCCACTTT. This translates into CASRSGSSYNSPLHF.